What follows is one T cell receptor (beta chain) and its context. Other DNA sequences in this specimen translate into the identical CDR3. Germline CDR1 is KGHSH and CDR2 is LQKENI. V gave up 3 bases and J gave up 1 base, with 7 bases separating them. The CDR3 is 14 residues long. These data come from a study of blood T cell repertoires in COVID-19. Across the whole study: Acute and convalescent COVID-19 samples came from the United States, Italy and Spain.

In the study's own analysis: Reference gene primer amplification gave estimated nucleated cell counts. The assay was immunoSEQ multiplex PCR, and TCRdb's table has in-frame clones only and misses some. That table supplies the V and J calls and clone size; D and trimming were determined from the DNA. The table shows about 460,000 clones, with 70% to 90% occurring only once. The receptor was isolated from a woman aged 55 to 70 who had recovered from COVID-19. J is TRBJ1-3 and V is TRBV18; D perhaps matches TRBD1 (5 bases). Sequenced: PBMCs or T cells enriched from blood (not recorded which). DNA for the CDR3: TGTGCCAGCTCACCCAGGGATTCTGGAAACACCATATATTTT. As protein: CASSPRDSGNTIYF.